What follows are 24 T cell receptor beta chains derived from one specimen sequenced in a study of neurological immune-mediated disorders. TCRdb analysed the 5' RACE reads with MiXCR anew, one entry per CDR3 protein. Of around 70,000 distinct CDR3 sequences in the sample, 5.2% were seen once. Sequencing input: PBMCs. These TCRs come from a man between 18 and 35 years old with multiple sclerosis.

This clonotype was detected ten times or more. This CDR3 reads CASSLGGGANEQFF. Here the CDR3 DNA reads TGTGCCAGCAGCTTGGGCGGGGGGGCCAATGAGCAGTTCTTC. This rearrangement joins TRBV7-3 to TRBJ2-1, with 9 bases matching TRBD2. This CDR3 region has 14 residues. With 3 bases clipped from V and 6 bases from J, the junction kept 3 bases outside the gene matches. The V gene's germline CDR1 is SGHTA and CDR2 FQGTGA.

This clonotype showed up just a few times. A much larger clone lies a single base off, so this may be a read error. V is TRBV7-2 and J is TRBJ2-7; 11 bases align to TRBD2. The CDR3 is 15 residues long. Germline V gene data show CDR1 as SGHTA and CDR2 as FQGNSA. In nucleotides, the CDR3 is TGTGCCAGCAGCATTACTAGCGGGGGTTACTACAAGCAGTACTTC. Translation: CASSITSGGYYKQYF.

In this sample, this clonotype turned up many times. The genes are TRBV6-6 and TRBJ2-3, with TRBD1 matching 8 bases. Per the germline V gene, CDR1 is MNHNY and CDR2 is SVGAGI (reference sequence). Trimming took 6 bases from V and 4 from J; bases not matched to a gene: 9. The CDR3 sequence is 15 residues long. CDR3 protein: CASRPGQGLADTQYF. The DNA of the CDR3 is TGTGCCAGCAGACCCGGACAGGGTTTGGCAGATACGCAGTATTTT.

This clonotype was recorded at least ten times. The chain employs TRBV11-2 and TRBJ2-7; tentatively, D is TRBD1 (6 bases). From germline, CDR1 is SGHAT and CDR2 FQNNGV. Trimming stripped 1 base from V and 0 bases from J, with 10 bases between. The CDR3 covers 15 residues. This CDR3 is CASSLGPGDSYEQYF. CDR3 bases: TGTGCCAGCAGCTTAGGCCCAGGGGACTCCTACGAGCAGTACTTC.

The sample holds many counts of this clonotype. V is TRBV27 and J is TRBJ2-1; tentatively, D is TRBD2 (6 bases). The CDR3 has 14 amino acids. V lost 5 bases, J lost 5 bases, and 13 bases lay in between. Germline V lookup: CDR1 MNHEY, CDR2 SMNVEV (reference sequence). The CDR3 region has the DNA TGTGCCAGCAGTCCCGGGAGTCCCAACAATGAGCAGTTCTTC. It translates to CASSPGSPNNEQFF.

This clonotype was seen at least ten times. The chain combines TRBV30 with TRBJ1-2, with 9 bases identical to TRBD1. Germline CDR1 reads GTSNPN; CDR2 reads SVGIG (reference sequence). The junction had 8 bases not matched to a gene; V was cut back by 3 bases and J by 6 bases. This CDR3 is 14 amino acids long. CDR3 region: CAWSQDRGADGYTF. The DNA for the CDR3 is TGTGCCTGGAGCCAGGACAGGGGCGCCGATGGCTACACCTTC. Supplemented by reference TRBV30 and TRBJ1-2, the full variable domain reads SQTIHQWPATLVQPVGSPLSLECTVEGTSNPNLYWYRQAAGRGLQLLFYSVGIGQISSEVPQNLSASRPQDRQFILSSKKLLLSDSGFYLCAWSQDRGADGYTFGSGTRLTVV.

This clonotype was seen ten or more times. The chain is built from TRBV15 and TRBJ2-2; D may be TRBD1 (6 bases). The germline gives CDR1 LNHNV, CDR2 YYDKDF (reference sequence). This CDR3 has 14 residues. Trimming removed 3 bases from V and 6 bases from J, with 11 bases in between. CDR3 region: CATSSLSGAGELFF. The CDR3, as DNA: TGTGCCACCAGCAGCCTTTCAGGGGCCGGGGAGCTGTTTTTT.

The sample holds many counts of this clonotype. The chain has TRBV28 and TRBJ2-3; either TRBD1 or TRBD2 may supply D (5 bases each). Trimming stripped 1 base from V and 3 bases from J, with 8 bases between. Germline CDR1 and CDR2: MDHEN and SYDVKM. CDR3 length: 14 residues. CDR3 sequence reads: CASSLSGATDTQYF. DNA for the CDR3: TGTGCCAGCAGTTTATCCGGGGCGACAGATACGCAGTATTTT.

There are many counts of this clonotype. This chain joins TRBV28 and TRBJ1-6; D not resolved. The V end was cut by 2 bases, the J end by 6 bases, with 17 bases between. Germline CDR1 is MDHEN and CDR2 is SYDVKM. The CDR3 contains 17 residues. CDR3 in amino acids: CASSLPKVGGINSPLHF. Here the CDR3 DNA reads TGTGCCAGCAGTTTACCTAAGGTTGGAGGAATTAATTCACCCCTCCACTTT.

This clonotype was picked up many times. This chain joins TRBV12-3 or TRBV12-4 and TRBJ2-3; perhaps TRBD2 as D (6 bases). The CDR3 totals 16 residues. Trimming took 6 bases from V and 2 from J, leaving 18 bases between them. The CDR3 DNA sequence: TGTGCCAGCAGACCTCCGGGACTCCATCCCACAGATACGCAGTATTTT. Translation: CASRPPGLHPTDTQYF.

The table lists this clonotype with many counts. The CDR3 is CASSLDLGKGGGYTF. DNA of the CDR3: TGCGCCAGCAGCTTGGATCTGGGGAAGGGCGGCGGCTACACCTTC. The chain combines TRBV5-1 with TRBJ1-2; D ambiguous. Trimming pared 0 bases from V and 8 bases from J, leaving 17 bases between. From germline, CDR1 is SGHRS and CDR2 YFSETQ. This CDR3 has 15 amino acids.

At least ten counts were recorded for this clonotype. The DNA for the CDR3 is TGTGCCAGCAGCTTAGAGAATGGAGGAGCTTTCTTT. Translated: CASSLENGGAFF. The chain carries TRBV7-2 and TRBJ1-1, with no clear D. Germline loops: CDR1 SGHTA, CDR2 FQGNSA. V lost 1 base and J lost 10, with 10 bases in between. The CDR3 contains 12 residues.

Many counts were recorded for this clonotype. This chain uses TRBV20-1 with TRBJ2-1; D call uncertain. This CDR3 comprises 11 residues. Between the trimmed V and J ends, which lost 2 bases and 10 bases, there was a span of 9 bases. Germline CDR1 reads DFQATT; CDR2 reads SNEGSKA (reference sequence). DNA of the CDR3: TGCAGTGCTAGACTAGGTCGCGAGCAGTTCTTC. Its protein is CSARLGREQFF.

This clonotype has at least ten counts. The chain is built from TRBV20-1 and TRBJ1-1; no clear D. Germline-derived CDR1 and CDR2 are DFQATT and SNEGSKA (reference sequence). V was shortened by 0 bases and J by 0 bases, with 8 bases between the two germline ends. The CDR3 is made up of 14 amino acids. CDR3: CSAREGSLNTEAFF. The CDR3 DNA reads TGCAGTGCTAGAGAGGGCAGCTTGAACACTGAAGCTTTCTTT.

This clonotype was picked up many times. The chain couples TRBV5-5 to TRBJ1-1; the match to TRBD1 covers 9 bases. The CDR3 sequence is 13 residues long. The ends lost 1 base at V and 10 bases at J; junction bases unmatched: 5. Germline CDR1 is SGHKS and CDR2 is YYEKEE (reference sequence). CDR3 in DNA: TGTGCCAGCAGCTTGTCGGGACAGGGAGTAGCTTTCTTT. Its protein product is CASSLSGQGVAFF.

This clonotype was detected many times. This chain joins TRBV20-1 and TRBJ2-7, with D maybe TRBD2 (6 bases). In germline, CDR1 is DFQATT, CDR2 SNEGSKA (reference sequence). The CDR3 is 14 residues long. V was clipped by 0 bases and J by 3 bases, with 12 bases between them. CDR3 sequence: CSARDRLALYEQYF. CDR3 DNA sequence: TGCAGTGCTAGAGATCGTCTAGCGCTCTACGAGCAGTACTTC.

This clonotype was counted at least ten times. The CDR3 is CASSFEYNSPLHF. The CDR3 DNA reads TGTGCCAGCAGCTTTGAGTATAATTCACCCCTCCACTTT. V usage is TRBV11-2 and J usage is TRBJ1-6; D gene uncertain. V lost 3 bases and J lost 4, with 4 bases in between. CDR1 and CDR2 from the germline V gene are SGHAT and FQNNGV. There are 13 residues in the CDR3.

This clonotype has at least ten counts. The chain's CDR3 is CSARGVVGTGELFF. The CDR3 DNA reads TGCAGTGCTAGAGGTGTGGTGGGCACCGGGGAGCTGTTTTTT. V is TRBV20-1 and J is TRBJ2-2, with D unresolved. Germline V lookup: CDR1 DFQATT, CDR2 SNEGSKA (reference sequence). The CDR3 spans 14 residues. The V and J ends lost 1 base and 4 bases respectively, with 10 bases between them.

Concerning this clonotype itself: Since the CDR3 does not end with the conserved phenylalanine or tryptophan, this likely comes from a read error. The chain has TRBV12-3 or TRBV12-4 and TRBJ1-2; D perhaps matches TRBD1 (6 bases). V shed 2 bases and J shed 7 bases, with 8 bases lying between them. CDR3 size: 12 residues. CDR3 in DNA: TGTGCCAGCAGTTTACAGGGGTTTGGCTACACCAAC. As protein: CASSLQGFGYTN.

This clonotype has at least ten counts. The J gene is TRBJ1-6, the V gene TRBV20-1, with 7 bases fitting TRBD1. The length of the CDR3 is 15 residues. Germline loops: CDR1 DFQATT, CDR2 SNEGSKA (reference sequence). Unmatched junction bases numbered 7, after V lost 0 bases and J lost 8 bases. CDR3 nucleotide sequence: TGCAGTGCTAGAGATCACGGGACAGCGGATTCACCCCTCCACTTT. This translates into CSARDHGTADSPLHF.

This clonotype occurred many times. The chain has TRBV7-2 and TRBJ2-7, with TRBD1 identical over 7 bases. Germline assignment: CDR1 SGHTA and CDR2 FQGNSA. CDR3 length equals 15 residues. V gave up 6 bases and J gave up 5 bases; unmatched junction bases: 13. In DNA form, the CDR3 reads TGTGCCAGCAGTGGCCTAGGCCAGGGGGTCCACGAGCAGTACTTC. Amino acids: CASSGLGQGVHEQYF.

In this sample, this clonotype turned up many times. V gene TRBV5-6 combines with J gene TRBJ2-3; D is unresolved. The CDR3 is 13 amino acids. With 3 bases removed from V and 2 bases from J, the gap between germline ends came to 7 bases. Germline CDR1 is SGHDT and CDR2 is YYEEEE. In DNA form, the CDR3 reads TGTGCCAGCAGCTCCCTCCTCACAGATACGCAGTATTTT. Translating gives CASSSLLTDTQYF. The variable domain in full, with the rest retrieved from reference TRBV5-6 and TRBJ2-3, is DAGVTQSPTHLIKTRGQQVTLRCSPKSGHDTVSWYQQALGQGPQFIFQYYEEEERQRGNFPDRFSGHQFPNYSSELNVNALLLGDSALYLCASSSLLTDTQYFGPGTRLTVL.

This clonotype was observed a few times. A read error may be the cause here, since a much bigger clone is one base away. This chain connects TRBV12-3 or TRBV12-4 to TRBJ1-4; maybe TRBD1 (5 bases). Trimming removed 6 bases from V and 8 bases from J, with 19 bases in between. This CDR3 region has 15 residues. The CDR3, as DNA: TGTGCCAGCAGCACGACAGACACACGGCGGGAAAAACTGTTTTTT. Translated, it gives CASSTTDTRREKLFF.

The V and J genes are TRBV11-2 and TRBJ2-5; TRBD1 agrees at 7 bases. Germline V gives CDR1 SGHAT, CDR2 FQNNGV. This CDR3 region has 14 residues. With 5 bases clipped from V and 5 bases from J, the junction kept 8 bases outside the gene matches. CDR3 sequence reads: CASSARGSGETQYF. Written as DNA, the CDR3 is TGTGCCAGCAGCGCCAGGGGGTCCGGGGAGACCCAGTACTTC.